This TCR beta chain stems from a study of T cells in Graves' hyperthyroidism and ophthalmopathy. This CDR3 spans 17 amino acids. Unmatched junction bases numbered 5, after V lost 3 bases and J lost 0 bases. Germline CDR1 KGHSH, CDR2 LQKENI. Researchers amplified the TCR beta CDR3 regions from RNA transcripts. The HTBI primer set drove a first-round RT-PCR of the TCR CDR3. TCRdb reanalysed the multiplex PCR reads using MiXCR and keeps one entry per CDR3 protein. The sample yields fewer than 550,000 distinct CDR3 sequences, around a sixth seen once. This clonotype was seen many times. The receptor was isolated from a woman aged 18-35 years with Graves' hyperthyroidism. The sequencing sample was made of blood. This chain uses TRBV18 with TRBJ1-5; 10 bases agree with TRBD1. The CDR3 nucleotides are TGTGCCAGCTCACCGTCGGGACAGGGGTATAGCAATCAGCCCCAGCATTTT. Translation: CASSPSGQGYSNQPQHF.